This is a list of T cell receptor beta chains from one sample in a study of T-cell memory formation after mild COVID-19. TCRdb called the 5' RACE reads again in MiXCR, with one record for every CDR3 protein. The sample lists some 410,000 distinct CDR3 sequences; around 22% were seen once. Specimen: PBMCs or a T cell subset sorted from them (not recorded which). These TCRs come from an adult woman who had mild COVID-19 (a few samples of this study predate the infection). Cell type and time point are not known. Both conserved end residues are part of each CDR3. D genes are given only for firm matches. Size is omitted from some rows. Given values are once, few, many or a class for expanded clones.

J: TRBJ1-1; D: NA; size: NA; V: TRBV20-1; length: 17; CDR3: CSARVASPKEVKAEAFF; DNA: TGCAGTGCTAGAGTCGCTAGTCCAAAGGAAGTAAAGGCTGAAGCTTTCTTT
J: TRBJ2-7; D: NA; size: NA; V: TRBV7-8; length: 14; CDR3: CASSSRTDPYEQYF; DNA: TGTGCCAGCAGCTCGAGGACAGACCCCTACGAGCAGTACTTC
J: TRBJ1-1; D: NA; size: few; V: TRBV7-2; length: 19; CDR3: CASSLDRVPLKSRDTEAFF; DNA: TGTGCCAGCAGCTTAGACAGGGTGCCGTTAAAGTCCCGAGACACTGAAGCTTTCTTT
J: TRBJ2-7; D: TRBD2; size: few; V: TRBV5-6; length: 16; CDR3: CASSLLASGRMHEQYF; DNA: TGTGCCAGCAGCTTGCTGGCTAGCGGGAGAATGCACGAGCAGTACTTC
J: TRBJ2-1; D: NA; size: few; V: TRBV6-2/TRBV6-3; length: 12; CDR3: CASRGSYNEQFF; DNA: TGTGCCAGCCGGGGCTCCTACAATGAGCAGTTCTTC
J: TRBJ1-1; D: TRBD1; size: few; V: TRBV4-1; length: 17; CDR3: CASSPTTGTGGNTEAFF; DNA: TGCGCCAGCAGCCCCACAACTGGGACAGGGGGGAACACTGAAGCTTTCTTT
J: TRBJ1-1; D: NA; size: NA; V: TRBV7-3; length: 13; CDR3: CASSLTTETEAFF; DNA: TGTGCCAGCAGCTTAACGACAGAGACTGAAGCTTTCTTT
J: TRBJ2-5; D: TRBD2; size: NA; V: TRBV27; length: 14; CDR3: CASRLAGGKETQYF; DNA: TGTGCCAGCCGACTAGCGGGGGGTAAAGAGACCCAGTACTTC
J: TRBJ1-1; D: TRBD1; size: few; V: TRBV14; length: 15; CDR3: CASSEAGQGRTEAFF; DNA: TGTGCCAGCAGCGAAGCTGGACAGGGTCGCACTGAAGCTTTCTTT
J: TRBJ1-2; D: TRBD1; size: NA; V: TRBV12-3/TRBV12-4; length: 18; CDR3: CASSTSGTGGYVNYGYTF; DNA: TGTGCCAGCAGTACCTCCGGGACAGGGGGCTACGTGAACTATGGCTACACCTTC
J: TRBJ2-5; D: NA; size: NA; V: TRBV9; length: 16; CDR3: CASSSFGAGTQETQYF; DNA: TGTGCCAGCAGCTCCTTCGGGGCAGGGACCCAAGAGACCCAGTACTTC
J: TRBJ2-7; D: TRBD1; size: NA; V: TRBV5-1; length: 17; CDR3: CASSFELPTGIHYEQYF; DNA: TGCGCCAGCAGCTTCGAACTCCCGACAGGGATCCACTACGAGCAGTACTTC
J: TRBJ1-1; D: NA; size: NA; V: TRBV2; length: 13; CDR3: CASSLDLYTEAFF; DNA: TGTGCCAGCAGTTTGGACCTCTACACTGAAGCTTTCTTT
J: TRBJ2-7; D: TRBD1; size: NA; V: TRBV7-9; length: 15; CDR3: CASSSPGDRVYEQYF; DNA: TGTGCCAGCAGCTCCCCCGGGGACAGAGTTTACGAGCAGTACTTC
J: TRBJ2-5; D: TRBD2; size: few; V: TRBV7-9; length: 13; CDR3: CAGKNSGRETQYF; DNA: TGTGCCGGAAAGAATAGCGGGAGGGAGACCCAGTACTTC